These 14 T cell receptor beta chains came from one sample sequenced in a study of CD8 T cells in ankylosing spondylitis. TCRdb reanalysed the 5' RACE reads using MiXCR and keeps one entry per CDR3 protein. The profile shows about 250,000 distinct CDR3 sequences, 30% to 40% of them singletons. Input material: blood, either unsorted or a sorted T cell fraction (not recorded which). The source of these receptors is a male donor with ankylosing spondylitis or in good health (not recorded which).

This rearrangement joins TRBV6-1 to TRBJ2-1, with D perhaps matching TRBD1 (6 bases). Germline CDR1 MNHNS, CDR2 SASEGT. This CDR3 comprises 15 residues. Trimming cost V 6 bases and J 8 bases, with 20 bases left between them. The CDR3 loop reads CASRTDRSGLHEQFF. In DNA, the CDR3 is TGTGCCAGCAGGACCGACAGGTCGGGGTTACATGAGCAGTTCTTC.

V is TRBV12-3 or TRBV12-4 and J is TRBJ2-3, with D unresolved. This CDR3 contains 14 residues. Trimming left V 8 bases short and J 1 base short, with 13 bases between. CDR3 in amino acids: CASRSVLGTDTQYF. CDR3 DNA sequence: TGTGCCAGCCGGAGTGTCCTTGGCACAGATACGCAGTATTTT.

There are a few counts of this clonotype. This rearrangement joins TRBV6-5 to TRBJ1-2; D is undetermined. CDR1 MNHEY and CDR2 SVGAGI come from the germline V gene. The CDR3 extends over 14 amino acids. Trimming stripped 0 bases from V and 4 bases from J, with 9 bases between. Here the CDR3 reads CASSYSEGGYGYTF. Here the CDR3 DNA reads TGTGCCAGCAGTTACTCTGAGGGTGGCTATGGCTACACCTTC.

This clonotype has only a few counts. The CDR3 spells CSARRNSDEQYF. CDR3 sequence (DNA): TGCAGTGCTAGACGGAACTCGGACGAGCAGTACTTC. This rearrangement joins TRBV20-1 to TRBJ2-7; D gene ambiguous. Germline CDR1 is DFQATT and CDR2 is SNEGSKA (reference sequence). This CDR3 contains 12 residues. Trimming left V 2 bases short and J 5 bases short, with 10 bases between.

The V gene is TRBV30, the J gene TRBJ2-1; 7 bases align to TRBD2. Germline V gene sequence: CDR1 GTSNPN, CDR2 SVGIG (reference sequence). V dropped 2 bases and J dropped 8; count of bases not matched to a gene: 3. The CDR3 length is 12 residues. CDR3 loop: CAWSQLAYEQFF. The CDR3 DNA sequence: TGTGCCTGGAGTCAACTAGCGTATGAGCAGTTCTTC.

The chain has TRBV6-2 or TRBV6-3 and TRBJ2-6; 8 bases agree with TRBD1. The germline V gene has CDR1 MNHEY and CDR2 SVGEGT. The CDR3 totals 20 residues. Germline trimming cut 6 bases from V and 0 bases from J; bases unmatched to any gene: 16. CDR3: CASRATNPTGVNSGANVLTF. The CDR3 DNA reads TGTGCCAGCAGGGCGACCAATCCGACAGGGGTGAACTCTGGGGCCAACGTCCTGACTTTC.

The sample holds one count of this clonotype. V gene TRBV20-1 combines with J gene TRBJ1-2, with TRBD1 as a possible D gene (5 bases). The CDR3 contains 15 residues. Trimming took 2 bases from V and 5 from J, leaving 18 bases between them. Germline assignment: CDR1 DFQATT and CDR2 SNEGSKA (reference sequence). CDR3 sequence: CSARQGFADTYGYTF. CDR3 coding DNA: TGCAGTGCTAGACAGGGCTTTGCGGATACTTATGGCTACACCTTC.

This clonotype was detected only a few times. This CDR3 is CASSPRDGSNQPQHF. The CDR3 DNA follows: TGTGCCAGCAGCCCAAGGGACGGTAGCAATCAGCCCCAGCATTTT. This rearrangement joins TRBV7-2 to TRBJ1-5, with a possible D match to TRBD1 (5 bases). Germline CDR1 SGHTA, CDR2 FQGNSA. Trimming took 5 bases from V and 0 from J, leaving 11 bases between them. This CDR3 comprises 15 residues.

This clonotype was seen more than once but under ten times. The chain links TRBV20-1 to TRBJ2-1; no reliable D call. V shed 1 base and J shed 7 bases, with 17 bases lying between them. The germline CDR1 and CDR2 sequences are DFQATT and SNEGSKA (reference sequence). The CDR3 consists of 15 residues. CDR3 DNA sequence: TGCAGTGCTAGAGGGCCGGGTAGAGGTAGGAATGAGCAGTTCTTC. Translating gives CSARGPGRGRNEQFF.

The rearrangement uses TRBV20-1 and TRBJ1-1; perhaps TRBD1 as D (6 bases). The germline gives CDR1 DFQATT, CDR2 SNEGSKA (reference sequence). The V end lost 0 bases, the J end lost 4 bases, and 15 bases lay between the germline ends. This CDR3 has 15 amino acids. CDR3 bases: TGCAGTGCTAGAGAAACAGGGCCCCACGGCACTGAAGCTTTCTTT. This translates into CSARETGPHGTEAFF.

J is TRBJ2-7 and V is TRBV5-5; perhaps TRBD1 as D (6 bases). Trimming removed 4 bases at V and 4 bases at J, with 6 bases between. From germline, CDR1 is SGHKS and CDR2 YYEKEE (reference sequence). CDR3 length: 11 amino acids. CDR3 DNA sequence: TGTGCCAGCAGCGGGACATACGAGCAGTACTTC. Translation gives CASSGTYEQYF.

The chain recombines TRBV4-2 with TRBJ2-1; 7 bases fit TRBD2. Germline V gives CDR1 LGHNA, CDR2 YNFKEQ. J lost 6 bases, V lost 0 bases, and 8 bases had no gene match. The CDR3 has 16 residues. The CDR3 nucleotides are TGTGCCAGCAGCCAAGAAGGGAGCGGGGCGTCCAATGAGCAGTTCTTC. It translates to CASSQEGSGASNEQFF.

This clonotype came up a few times. This chain uses TRBV5-1 with TRBJ2-1; D is tentatively TRBD1 or TRBD2 (5 bases each). The V gene's germline CDR1 is SGHRS and CDR2 YFSETQ. There are 16 residues in the CDR3. Trimming pared 4 bases from V and 2 bases from J, leaving 16 bases between. CDR3 nucleotide sequence: TGCGCCAGCAGCCCGGGCTGGGACGCCGCCTACAATGAGCAGTTCTTC. It yields the protein CASSPGWDAAYNEQFF.

This clonotype has a handful of counts. The CDR3 loop is CSARTGGSQETQYF. The CDR3 DNA reads TGCAGTGCTAGGACCGGGGGTTCGCAAGAGACCCAGTACTTC. The chain carries TRBV20-1 and TRBJ2-5, with TRBD2 as a possible D gene (6 bases). The CDR3 totals 14 residues. V shed 3 bases and J shed 2 bases, with 13 bases lying between them. Germline V gene sequence: CDR1 DFQATT, CDR2 SNEGSKA (reference sequence).